Below, one TCR beta chain is given with its context. The data stem from a study of blood T cell repertoires in COVID-19. Sequencing was performed with immunoSEQ multiplex PCR; in TCRdb, only in-frame clones are kept and a portion is missing. The sample has tens of thousands of clones; over 75% are singletons. CDR3 length: 17 amino acids. Germline loops: CDR1 LGHNA, CDR2 YNFKEQ. The V end lost 0 bases, the J end lost 8 bases, and 22 bases lay between the germline ends. The chain combines TRBV4-2 with TRBJ2-5; D may be TRBD2 (5 bases). The clonotype was recovered from a human donor in a cohort sampled during active COVID-19. Sequenced input: peripheral blood. In DNA form, the CDR3 reads TGTGCCAGCAGCCAAGACAGGAGGTTGGATAGTGTGGGCACCCAGTACTTC. Its translation is CASSQDRRLDSVGTQYF.